The next 16 T cell receptor beta chains were all read from a single sample in a study of CD4+ T cells in melanoma. Sequencing used immunoSEQ multiplex PCR; TCRdb keeps in-frame clones, though not all of them. The sample consists of over 100,000 clones, 92% of them appearing once. The specimen sequenced was peripheral blood. The receptors originated from a human donor with melanoma.

The chain joins TRBV27 to TRBJ2-1; TRBD1 aligns across 10 bases. In germline, CDR1 is MNHEY, CDR2 SMNVEV (reference sequence). The CDR3 loop spans 13 amino acids. CDR3 in amino acids: CAIKRTGGNEQFF. The DNA of the CDR3 is TGTGCTATCAAGCGGACAGGGGGCAATGAGCAGTTCTTC.

V usage is TRBV2 and J usage is TRBJ2-3, with 8 nucleotides matching TRBD1. This CDR3 spans 15 amino acids. Germline V gene sequence: CDR1 SNHLY, CDR2 FYNNEI. The ends lost 9 bases at V and 3 bases at J; junction bases unmatched: 11. CDR3 DNA sequence: TGTGCCAGTGACCAGTACGGACAGGGAACAGATACGCAGTATTTT. It yields the protein CASDQYGQGTDTQYF.

J is TRBJ2-1 and V is TRBV27, with 12 bases matching TRBD1. Germline CDR1 and CDR2: MNHEY and SMNVEV (reference sequence). J gave up 5 bases and V 5 bases, and 7 bases lay outside the gene matches. The CDR3 contains 16 residues. The CDR3 loop is CASSPRGQGANNEQFF. In DNA form, the CDR3 reads TGTGCCAGCAGTCCTAGGGGACAGGGGGCTAACAATGAGCAGTTCTTC.

The chain joins TRBV4-3 to TRBJ1-4; D unclear. With 5 bases removed from V and 0 bases from J, the gap between germline ends came to 13 bases. This CDR3 spans 16 amino acids. Germline assignment: CDR1 LGHNA and CDR2 YSLEER. The CDR3 loop is CASSTRADATNEKLFF. Here the CDR3 DNA reads TGCGCCAGCAGCACCCGAGCCGACGCAACTAATGAAAAACTGTTTTTT.

The V call is TRBV19, the J call TRBJ2-7; D may be TRBD2 (5 bases). The CDR3 totals 14 residues. Trimming pared 3 bases from V and 3 bases from J, leaving 12 bases between. Looked up from germline, CDR1 is LNHDA and CDR2 is SQIVND (reference sequence). CDR3 coding DNA: TGTGCCAGTAGTATTGGACTTAGAATCTACGAGCAGTACTTC. Its protein product is CASSIGLRIYEQYF.

The rearrangement uses TRBV9 and TRBJ2-5, with 10 positions matching TRBD2. CDR1 is SGDLS and CDR2 is YYNGEE in the germline V gene. This CDR3 has 14 residues. The V and J ends lost 9 bases and 4 bases, in that order; junction bases with no gene match: 9. The CDR3 region has the DNA TGTGCCATCCCTAGCGGGAGAGGAGGAGAGACCCAGTACTTC. Protein product: CAIPSGRGGETQYF.

This chain uses TRBV9 with TRBJ2-2; no clear D. Trimming took off 0 bases at V and 3 bases at J, with 0 bases between the two ends. The CDR3 length is 12 residues. Per germline, CDR1 SGDLS and CDR2 YYNGEE. CDR3 region: CASSVDTGELFF. For the CDR3, the DNA is TGTGCCAGCAGCGTAGACACCGGGGAGCTGTTTTTT.

The chain is built from TRBV5-1 and TRBJ2-7; TRBD1 matches at 9 bases. The CDR3 totals 14 residues. CDR1 SGHRS and CDR2 YFSETQ come from the germline V gene. V was pared by 7 bases and J by 0 bases, with 5 bases of the junction left unmatched. CDR3 coding DNA: TGCGCCAGCGGGGGGACAGGGAGCTCCTACGAGCAGTACTTC. This gives the protein CASGGTGSSYEQYF.

This chain uses TRBV19 with TRBJ2-2; D unclear. Trimming left V 7 bases short and J 1 base short, with 10 bases between. From germline, CDR1 is LNHDA and CDR2 SQIVND (reference sequence). The CDR3 runs 14 residues. DNA of the CDR3: TGTGCCAGTACAGGACGGCTGAACACCGGGGAGCTGTTTTTT. Its translation: CASTGRLNTGELFF.

This chain uses TRBV7-3 with TRBJ2-2; D might be TRBD1 or TRBD2, each matching 5 bases. Trimming took off 4 bases at V and 7 bases at J, with 7 bases between the two ends. The CDR3 sequence is 12 residues long. The germline gives CDR1 SGHTA, CDR2 FQGTGA. The CDR3 loop reads CASSSGGGELFF. In DNA form, the CDR3 reads TGTGCCAGCAGCTCTGGGGGCGGGGAGCTGTTTTTT.

The rearrangement uses TRBV5-4 and TRBJ2-7; 9 nucleotides agree with TRBD2. This CDR3 spans 19 amino acids. V was pared by 4 bases and J by 0 bases, with 17 bases of the junction left unmatched. Germline assignment: CDR1 SGHNT and CDR2 YYREEE (reference sequence). The CDR3 is CASSPEGGRVLRNSYEQYF. For the CDR3, the DNA is TGTGCCAGCAGCCCTGAGGGCGGGAGGGTCCTTCGGAACTCCTACGAGCAGTACTTC.

This clone was observed a few times. The chain is built from TRBV10-3 and TRBJ1-1; the D gene is possibly TRBD1 (6 bases). The V end was cut by 4 bases, the J end by 3 bases, with 12 bases between. CDR1 and CDR2 from the germline V gene are ENHRY and SYGVKD. The CDR3 loop spans 14 amino acids. CDR3 bases: TGTGCCATCAGTGCGGGGGCTCGGTACACTGAAGCTTTCTTT. Amino acid sequence: CAISAGARYTEAFF.

CDR3 in DNA: TGCGCCAGCAGCCCTGGGAAAACGAGCACAGATACGCAGTATTTT. It yields the protein CASSPGKTSTDTQYF. V usage is TRBV5-1 and J usage is TRBJ2-3; D is unclear. V lost 4 bases to trimming and J lost 0 bases, with 12 bases between them. The CDR3 sequence is 15 residues long. Germline V gene lookup returns CDR1 SGHRS and CDR2 YFSETQ. The whole variable domain, remainder taken from reference TRBV5-1 and TRBJ2-3, is KAGVTQTPRYLIKTRGQQVTLSCSPISGHRSVSWYQQTPGQGLQFLFEYFSETQRNKGNFPGRFSGRQFSNSRSEMNVSTLELGDSALYLCASSPGKTSTDTQYFGPGTRLTVL.

The genes are TRBV11-2 and TRBJ1-2; unclear D gene. Germline loops: CDR1 SGHAT, CDR2 FQNNGV. The CDR3 consists of 11 residues. V was cut by 8 bases and J by 2 bases, with 6 bases left in between. CDR3 residues: CASQVNYGYTF. The CDR3 DNA reads TGTGCCAGCCAAGTGAACTATGGCTACACCTTC.

The chain is built from TRBV7-2 and TRBJ2-1; 8 positions agree with TRBD1. V was pared by 6 bases and J by 4 bases, with 8 bases of the junction left unmatched. CDR3 length equals 15 residues. Germline V gene lookup returns CDR1 SGHTA and CDR2 FQGNSA. The CDR3 region has the DNA TGTGCCAGCAGGCCGGCCGGGACAGGTTACAATGAGCAGTTCTTC. Translating gives CASRPAGTGYNEQFF.

The gene calls are TRBV4-1 and TRBJ2-7; weak D call: TRBD1 (6 bases). V was pared by 0 bases and J by 7 bases, with 16 bases between. Looked up from germline, CDR1 is MGHRA and CDR2 is YSYEKL. The CDR3 covers 15 residues. CDR3 amino acids: CASSQEIRDTNEQYF. CDR3 in DNA: TGCGCCAGCAGCCAAGAGATAAGGGACACAAATGAGCAGTACTTC.